The clone carrying this T cell receptor (beta chain) was seen more than once but under ten times. Its antigen is unidentified. Individual cDNA molecules each received unique molecular identifiers attached to them. TCRdb passed the 5' RACE reads through MiXCR, listing each CDR3 protein once. Found here are 60,000 to 90,000 distinct CDR3 sequences, around 17% of them singletons; the top ten hold about 3.1%. This entry belongs to a study of early T cells in non-severe SARS-CoV-2 infection. Turning to the study itself: Bulk RNA taken from unsorted whole blood was sequenced, leaving chains unpaired.

Notes on the study in general: The matching step, a VDJdb search, favored anti-spike CD8 responses and missed private and CD4 specificities.

This CDR3 is built from 13 residues. V dropped 8 bases and J dropped 6 bases, with 14 bases sitting between them. Sequencing input: whole blood. This sequence joins TRBV12-3 or TRBV12-4 and TRBJ1-5, with unresolved D. The clonotype originates from an adult who was a healthcare worker with PCR-confirmed SARS-CoV-2 infection or an uninfected control (not recorded which). The CDR3 sequence: CASSWTGSQPQHF. The CDR3 coding sequence is TGTGCCAGCTCCTGGACCGGGAGTCAGCCCCAGCATTTT.